The 22 T cell receptor beta chains below come from one sample, sequenced in a study of blood T cell repertoires in COVID-19. Profiling relied on immunoSEQ multiplex PCR, and the TCRdb table lists in-frame clones only, not all of them. The sample has approximately 150,000 clones; nearly 85% are singletons. Material for sequencing was PBMCs or T cells enriched from blood (not recorded which). These receptor sequences come from a man in his forties or fifties in a cohort exposed to, infected with or recovered from COVID-19 (not recorded which).

The V and J genes are TRBV5-5 and TRBJ2-1, with 7 bases aligning to TRBD2. The CDR3 covers 16 residues. With V trimmed by 3 bases and J by 6 bases, 12 bases remained unmatched. Germline lookup yields CDR1 SGHKS and CDR2 YYEKEE (reference sequence). The CDR3 loop reads CASSSRGTGLGNEQFF. DNA for the CDR3: TGTGCCAGCAGCTCGCGGGGGACCGGACTAGGCAATGAGCAGTTCTTC.

This rearrangement joins TRBV7-9 to TRBJ2-2; TRBD2 is a possible D gene (5 bases). CDR3 length equals 15 residues. Germline CDR1 and CDR2: SEHNR and FQNEAQ (reference sequence). Trimming left V 5 bases short and J 1 base short, with 11 bases between. In nucleotides, the CDR3 is TGTGCCAGCAGCCGAGGGAGCGTGAACACCGGGGAGCTGTTTTTT. Translated, it gives CASSRGSVNTGELFF.

The CDR3 bases are TGTGCCAGCAGCCAAGGGGTGGGCAATCAGCCCCAGCATTTT. Translation gives CASSQGVGNQPQHF. The chain is built from TRBV27 and TRBJ1-5, with TRBD1 as a possible D gene (5 bases). V was pared by 6 bases and J by 2 bases, with 11 bases between. This CDR3 has 14 amino acids. Germline lookup yields CDR1 MNHEY and CDR2 SMNVEV (reference sequence).

This rearrangement joins TRBV28 to TRBJ2-7; D ambiguous. Germline CDR1 reads MDHEN; CDR2 reads SYDVKM. The CDR3 spans 14 residues. Trimming left V 5 bases short and J 2 bases short, with 13 bases between. In DNA form, the CDR3 reads TGTGCCAGCAGTCCCGACAAGTCGACCTACGAGCAGTACTTC. It yields the protein CASSPDKSTYEQYF. The full variable domain, rest sourced from reference TRBV28 and TRBJ2-7, is DVKVTQSSRYLVKRTGEKVFLECVQDMDHENMFWYRQDPGLGLRLIYFSYDVKMKEKGDIPEGYSVSREKKERFSLILESASTNQTSMYLCASSPDKSTYEQYFGPGTRLTVT.

This clone was observed a handful of times. This chain joins TRBV11-3 and TRBJ2-1, with 8 bases matching TRBD2. CDR1 is SGHNT and CDR2 is YENEEA in the germline V gene. This CDR3 contains 16 residues. V lost 1 base and J lost 7; bases outside the gene matches: 9. The CDR3 bases are TGTGCCAGCAGCTTAGGCTCCGGGAGGGCCGATAATGAGCAGTTCTTC. Translated: CASSLGSGRADNEQFF.

This clone has only one observation. This CDR3 reads CASSGQGNTGELFF. DNA of the CDR3: TGTGCCAGCAGTGGACAGGGGAACACCGGGGAGCTGTTTTTT. The chain is built from TRBV28 and TRBJ2-2; 8 bases match TRBD1. Germline CDR1 and CDR2: MDHEN and SYDVKM. V trimming: 5 bases; J trimming: 1 base; junction bases outside the gene matches: 0. CDR3 length: 14 amino acids.

This clone was counted between two and nine times. The gene calls are TRBV6-5 and TRBJ1-2; no clear D gene. Trimming removed 6 bases from V and 3 bases from J, with 8 bases in between. There are 12 residues in the CDR3. Germline V gene data show CDR1 as MNHEY and CDR2 as SVGAGI. Here the CDR3 reads CASSTRYYGYTF. CDR3 nucleotide sequence: TGTGCCAGCAGCACTAGGTACTATGGCTACACCTTC.

CDR3 amino acids: CASSSGGVTGELFF. The CDR3, as DNA: TGTGCCAGCAGTTCGGGCGGGGTTACGGGGGAGCTGTTTTTT. The chain is built from TRBV6-5 and TRBJ2-2, with TRBD2 as a possible D gene (6 bases). CDR3 size: 14 residues. Germline CDR1 reads MNHEY; CDR2 reads SVGAGI. Trimming pared 4 bases from V and 8 bases from J, leaving 14 bases between.

The chain couples TRBV10-1 to TRBJ1-1; a possible D gene is TRBD1 (5 bases). The ends were cut back, 1 base at V and 2 bases at J, with 8 bases in the middle. The CDR3 runs to 14 residues. CDR1 WNHNN and CDR2 SYGVQD come from the germline V gene (reference sequence). The CDR3 here is CASSEYTGNTEAFF. The CDR3 nucleotides read TGCGCCAGCAGTGAGTACACAGGCAACACTGAAGCTTTCTTT.

The rearrangement uses TRBV18 and TRBJ2-2; the match to TRBD1 covers 7 bases. Germline CDR1 KGHSH, CDR2 LQKENI. V dropped 8 bases and J dropped 1; count of bases not matched to a gene: 7. The CDR3 contains 15 residues. This CDR3 is CASTEDRLNTGELFF. As DNA, the CDR3 is TGTGCCAGCACGGAGGACAGGCTGAACACCGGGGAGCTGTTTTTT.

The CDR3 reads CSVVQGRLGGYTF. CDR3 in DNA: TGCAGCGTTGTACAGGGGCGCCTGGGTGGCTACACCTTC. This chain uses TRBV29-1 with TRBJ1-2; 7 bases fit TRBD1. V was clipped by 4 bases and J by 7 bases; unmatched bases: 9. Looked up from germline, CDR1 is SQVTM and CDR2 is ANQGSEA. The CDR3 is 13 residues long.

The chain joins TRBV19 to TRBJ2-7; D possibly corresponds to TRBD1 (5 bases). The CDR3 has 14 amino acids. Germline CDR1 is LNHDA and CDR2 is SQIVND (reference sequence). Deletions cut 3 bases from V and 0 bases from J, with 9 bases between. The CDR3 nucleotides read TGTGCCAGTAGTATTCAGGGTCTCTCCTACGAGCAGTACTTC. Protein product: CASSIQGLSYEQYF.

This clone was seen a few times. The chain joins TRBV7-2 to TRBJ2-2, with D tentatively TRBD1 (6 bases). The CDR3 is 17 amino acids. V was clipped by 3 bases and J by 4 bases, with 18 bases between them. Germline CDR1 reads SGHTA; CDR2 reads FQGNSA. CDR3 loop: CASSLRLIAGATGELFF. The DNA for the CDR3 is TGTGCCAGCAGCTTGCGTTTAATCGCAGGGGCCACCGGGGAGCTGTTTTTT.

This chain connects TRBV7-2 to TRBJ2-4; D call uncertain. Germline V CDR1 and CDR2: SGHTA, FQGNSA. V lost 2 bases to trimming and J lost 4 bases, with 9 bases between them. The CDR3 totals 14 residues. DNA of the CDR3: TGTGCCAGCAGCTTAACTATGGGTAAAAACATTCAGTACTTC. Protein sequence: CASSLTMGKNIQYF. The full variable domain, rest sourced from reference TRBV7-2 and TRBJ2-4, is GAGVSQSPSNKVTEKGKDVELRCDPISGHTALYWYRQSLGQGLEFLIYFQGNSAPDKSGLPSDRFSAERTGGSVSTLTIQRTQQEDSAVYLCASSLTMGKNIQYFGAGTRLSVL.

The chain has TRBV25-1 and TRBJ1-1, with D possibly matching TRBD1 (6 bases). With 7 bases removed from V and 4 bases from J, the gap between germline ends came to 13 bases. CDR3 size: 13 residues. Germline CDR1 MGHDK, CDR2 SYGVNS. CDR3 in amino acids: CASMIGGSTEAFF. The CDR3 DNA reads as TGTGCCAGCATGATAGGGGGATCCACTGAAGCTTTCTTT.

The chain couples TRBV5-1 to TRBJ2-5; tentative D call: TRBD2 (6 bases). V was cut by 0 bases and J by 1 base, with 16 bases left in between. CDR3 size: 17 residues. The V gene's germline CDR1 is SGHRS and CDR2 YFSETQ. CDR3 sequence reads: CASSLAGGPGGQETQYF. As DNA, the CDR3 is TGCGCCAGCAGCTTGGCCGGGGGACCCGGAGGCCAAGAGACCCAGTACTTC.

This rearrangement joins TRBV2 to TRBJ2-1, with 11 bases identical to TRBD2. Trimming removed 5 bases from V and 5 bases from J; junction bases left unmatched: 8. Germline V lookup: CDR1 SNHLY, CDR2 FYNNEI. The CDR3 spans 16 residues. CDR3: CASSRPGLADHNEQFF. CDR3 DNA sequence: TGTGCCAGCAGTCGACCGGGACTAGCGGACCACAATGAGCAGTTCTTC.

V is TRBV14 and J is TRBJ1-2; D remains ambiguous. Germline-derived CDR1 and CDR2 are SGHDN and FVKESK. V dropped 3 bases and J dropped 9 bases, with 14 bases sitting between them. There are 13 residues in the CDR3. CDR3 loop: CASSQARSSRYTF. CDR3 nucleotides: TGTGCCAGCAGCCAGGCACGCTCCAGTCGCTACACCTTC.

This chain connects TRBV10-3 to TRBJ1-1; no definite D call. The CDR3 spans 14 residues. Trimming removed 4 bases at V and 0 bases at J, with 9 bases between. Germline V gene data show CDR1 as ENHRY and CDR2 as SYGVKD. CDR3 region: CAISVAVMNTEAFF. CDR3 sequence (DNA): TGTGCCATCAGTGTGGCAGTGATGAACACTGAAGCTTTCTTT.

V is TRBV18 and J is TRBJ1-6; TRBD1 might be the D (6 bases). Germline assignment: CDR1 KGHSH and CDR2 LQKENI. Trimming left V 1 base short and J 9 bases short, with 13 bases between. CDR3 length: 15 residues. The CDR3 DNA sequence: TGTGCCAGCTCACCACAGGGGACATTAATTTCACCCCTCCACTTT. Amino acids: CASSPQGTLISPLHF.

The gene calls are TRBV5-4 and TRBJ1-2, with 10 bases matching TRBD1. V shed 4 bases and J 4 bases; nucleotides not matched to a gene: 7. CDR3 length: 15 amino acids. The germline CDR1 and CDR2 sequences are SGHNT and YYREEE (reference sequence). The CDR3 nucleotides read TGTGCCAGCAGCCCCGGGACAGGGGACGTCTATGGCTACACCTTC. Translated: CASSPGTGDVYGYTF.

This clone was recorded once. The chain combines TRBV14 with TRBJ2-2; no clear D gene. In germline, CDR1 is SGHDN, CDR2 FVKESK. The V gene lost 4 bases and the J gene lost 1 base, with 4 bases spanning the gap. The CDR3 extends over 13 amino acids. The CDR3 DNA reads TGTGCCAGCAGCCCTTTGAACACCGGGGAGCTGTTTTTT. It yields the protein CASSPLNTGELFF.